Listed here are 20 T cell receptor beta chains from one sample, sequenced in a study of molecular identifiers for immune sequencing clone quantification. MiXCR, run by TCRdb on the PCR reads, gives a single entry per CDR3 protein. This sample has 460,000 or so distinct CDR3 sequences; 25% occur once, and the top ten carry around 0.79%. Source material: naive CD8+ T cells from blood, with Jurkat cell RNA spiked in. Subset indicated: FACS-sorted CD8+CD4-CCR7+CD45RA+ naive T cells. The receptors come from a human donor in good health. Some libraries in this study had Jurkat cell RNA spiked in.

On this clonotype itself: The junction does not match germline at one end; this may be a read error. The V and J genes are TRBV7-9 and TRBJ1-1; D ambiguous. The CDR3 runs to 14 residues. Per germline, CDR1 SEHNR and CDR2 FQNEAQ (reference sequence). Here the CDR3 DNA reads TGTGTCAGCAGCCTATACATAAGTGGCACTGAAGCTTTCTTT. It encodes CVSSLYISGTEAFF.

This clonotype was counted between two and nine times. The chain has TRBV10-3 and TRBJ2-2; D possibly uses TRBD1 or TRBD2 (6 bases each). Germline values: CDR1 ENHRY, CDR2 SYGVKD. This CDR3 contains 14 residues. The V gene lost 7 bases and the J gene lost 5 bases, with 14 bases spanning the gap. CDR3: CAIKGGSGTGELFF. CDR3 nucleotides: TGTGCCATCAAAGGGGGGAGTGGGACCGGGGAGCTGTTTTTT.

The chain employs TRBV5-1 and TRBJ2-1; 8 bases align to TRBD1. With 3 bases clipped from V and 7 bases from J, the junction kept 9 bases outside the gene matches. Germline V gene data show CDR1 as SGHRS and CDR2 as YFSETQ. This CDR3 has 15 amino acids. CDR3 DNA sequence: TGCGCCAGCAGCTCGGACAGGGCACCGCCGAATGAGCAGTTCTTC. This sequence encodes CASSSDRAPPNEQFF.

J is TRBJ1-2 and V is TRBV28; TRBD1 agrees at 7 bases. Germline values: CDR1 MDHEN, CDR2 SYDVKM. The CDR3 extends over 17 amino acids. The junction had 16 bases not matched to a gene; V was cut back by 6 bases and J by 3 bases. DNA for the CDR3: TGTGCCAGCAGGGCCCTGGGGACAGATGCCTTATACTATGGCTACACCTTC. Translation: CASRALGTDALYYGYTF.

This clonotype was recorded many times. DNA of the CDR3: TGTGCCAGCAGCTTATTTACAGGGGATGAAAAACTGTTTTTT. This translates into CASSLFTGDEKLFF. The chain combines TRBV7-9 with TRBJ1-4; 7 positions agree with TRBD1. CDR3 length equals 14 residues. Looked up from germline, CDR1 is SEHNR and CDR2 is FQNEAQ (reference sequence). Trimming took 2 bases from V and 6 from J; bases not matched to a gene: 3. The variable domain in full, with the rest retrieved from reference TRBV7-9 and TRBJ1-4, is DTGVSQNPRHKITKRGQNVTFRCDPISEHNRLYWYRQTLGQGPEFLTYFQNEAQLEKSRLLSDRFSAERPKGSFSTLEIQRTEQGDSAMYLCASSLFTGDEKLFFGSGTQLSVL.

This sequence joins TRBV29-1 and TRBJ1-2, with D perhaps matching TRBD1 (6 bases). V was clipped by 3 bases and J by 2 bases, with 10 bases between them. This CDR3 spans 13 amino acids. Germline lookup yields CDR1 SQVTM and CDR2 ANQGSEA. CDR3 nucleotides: TGCAGCGTTGATAGGACAGTCAACTATGGCTACACCTTC. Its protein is CSVDRTVNYGYTF.

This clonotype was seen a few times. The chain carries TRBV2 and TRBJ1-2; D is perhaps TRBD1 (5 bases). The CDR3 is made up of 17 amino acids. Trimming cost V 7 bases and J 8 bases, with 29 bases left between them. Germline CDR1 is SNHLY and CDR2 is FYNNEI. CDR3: CASNGEGGTDPGLGYTF. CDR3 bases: TGTGCCAGCAATGGGGAAGGAGGGACGGATCCAGGTTTGGGCTACACCTTC.

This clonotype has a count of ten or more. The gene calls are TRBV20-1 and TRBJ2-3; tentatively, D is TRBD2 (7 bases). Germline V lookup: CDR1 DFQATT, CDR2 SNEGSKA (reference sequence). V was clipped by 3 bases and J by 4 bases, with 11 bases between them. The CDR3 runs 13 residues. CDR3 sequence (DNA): TGCAGTGCTAGTGTCGGGGGGCCAGATACGCAGTATTTT. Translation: CSASVGGPDTQYF.

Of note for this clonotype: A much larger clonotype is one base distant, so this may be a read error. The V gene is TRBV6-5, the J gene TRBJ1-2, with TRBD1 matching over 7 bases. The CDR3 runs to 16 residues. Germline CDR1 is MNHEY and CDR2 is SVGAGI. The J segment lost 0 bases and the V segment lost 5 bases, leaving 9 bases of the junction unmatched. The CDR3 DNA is TGTGCCAGCAGTCCCGTGCCCGGGACAGCTAACTATGGCTACACCTTC. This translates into CASSPVPGTANYGYTF.

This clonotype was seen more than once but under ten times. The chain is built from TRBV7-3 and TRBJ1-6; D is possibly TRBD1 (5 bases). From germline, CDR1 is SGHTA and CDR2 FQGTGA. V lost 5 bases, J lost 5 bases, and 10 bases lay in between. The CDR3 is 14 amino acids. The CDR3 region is CASSTGDDNSPLHF. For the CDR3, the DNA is TGTGCCAGCAGCACAGGCGACGATAATTCACCCCTCCACTTT.

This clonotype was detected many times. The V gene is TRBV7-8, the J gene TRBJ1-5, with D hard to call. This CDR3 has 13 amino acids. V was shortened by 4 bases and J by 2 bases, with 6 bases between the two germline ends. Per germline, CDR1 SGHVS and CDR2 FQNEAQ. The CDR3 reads CASSSIRNQPQHF. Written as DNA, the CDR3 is TGTGCCAGCAGCTCGATTCGCAATCAGCCCCAGCATTTT.

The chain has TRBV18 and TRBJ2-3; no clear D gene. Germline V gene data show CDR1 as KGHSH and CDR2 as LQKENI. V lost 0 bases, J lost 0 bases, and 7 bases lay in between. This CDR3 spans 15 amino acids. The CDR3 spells CASSPPADSTDTQYF. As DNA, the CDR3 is TGTGCCAGCTCACCACCGGCGGATAGCACAGATACGCAGTATTTT.

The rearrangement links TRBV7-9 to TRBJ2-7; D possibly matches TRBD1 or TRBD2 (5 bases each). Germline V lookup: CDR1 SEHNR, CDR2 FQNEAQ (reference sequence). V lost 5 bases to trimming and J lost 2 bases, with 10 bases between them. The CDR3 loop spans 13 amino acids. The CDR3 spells CASSPRDPYEQYF. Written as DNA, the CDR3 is TGTGCCAGCAGCCCCCGGGACCCCTACGAGCAGTACTTC.

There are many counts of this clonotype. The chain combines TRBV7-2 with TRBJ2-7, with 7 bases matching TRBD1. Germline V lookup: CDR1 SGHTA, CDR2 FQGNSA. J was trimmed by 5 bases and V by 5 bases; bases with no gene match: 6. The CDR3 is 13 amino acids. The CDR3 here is CASSHTGAHEQYF. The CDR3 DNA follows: TGTGCCAGCAGCCATACAGGGGCCCACGAGCAGTACTTC.

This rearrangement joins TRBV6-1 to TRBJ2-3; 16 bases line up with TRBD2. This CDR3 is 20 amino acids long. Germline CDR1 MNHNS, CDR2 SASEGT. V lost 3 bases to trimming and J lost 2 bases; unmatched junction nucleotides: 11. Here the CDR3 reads CASSDGPPGLAGGPTDTQYF. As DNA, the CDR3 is TGTGCCAGCAGTGATGGGCCCCCGGGACTAGCGGGAGGGCCCACAGATACGCAGTATTTT.

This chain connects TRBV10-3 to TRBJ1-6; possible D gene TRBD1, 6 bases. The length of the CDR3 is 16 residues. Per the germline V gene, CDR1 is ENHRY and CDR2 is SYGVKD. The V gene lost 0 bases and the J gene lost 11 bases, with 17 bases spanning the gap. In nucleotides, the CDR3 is TGTGCCATCAGTGAGTCGGGTCAGGGGATAAATCCACCCCTCCACTTT. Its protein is CAISESGQGINPPLHF.

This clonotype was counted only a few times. CDR3 protein: CSALDGTEAGYEQYF. As DNA, the CDR3 is TGCAGTGCTTTGGACGGGACCGAAGCTGGCTACGAGCAGTACTTC. This chain uses TRBV20-1 with TRBJ2-7, with D perhaps matching TRBD1 or TRBD2 (5 bases each). Looked up from germline, CDR1 is DFQATT and CDR2 is SNEGSKA (reference sequence). With 5 bases removed from V and 3 bases from J, the gap between germline ends came to 20 bases. The CDR3 covers 15 residues.

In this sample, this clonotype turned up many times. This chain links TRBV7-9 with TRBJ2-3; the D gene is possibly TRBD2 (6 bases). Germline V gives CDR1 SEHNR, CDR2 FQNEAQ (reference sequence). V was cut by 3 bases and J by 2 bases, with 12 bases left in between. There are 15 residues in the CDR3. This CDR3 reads CASSFFAGPTDTQYF. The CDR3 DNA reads TGTGCCAGCAGCTTTTTTGCGGGACCCACAGATACGCAGTATTTT.

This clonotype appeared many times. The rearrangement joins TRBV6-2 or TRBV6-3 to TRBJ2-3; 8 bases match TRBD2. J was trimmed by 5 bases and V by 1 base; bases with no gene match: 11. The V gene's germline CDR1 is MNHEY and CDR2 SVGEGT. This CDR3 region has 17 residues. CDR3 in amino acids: CASSYFIPGLGGDTQYF. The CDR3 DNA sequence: TGTGCCAGCAGTTACTTTATTCCGGGACTAGGAGGAGATACGCAGTATTTT.

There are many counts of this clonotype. The CDR3 DNA sequence: TGCAGTGCTAGTTTGGGGTTACCCTACGAGCAGTACTTC. It codes for CSASLGLPYEQYF. This chain uses TRBV20-1 with TRBJ2-7, with D hard to call. Germline CDR1 DFQATT, CDR2 SNEGSKA (reference sequence). The CDR3 length is 13 residues. V was cut by 3 bases and J by 2 bases, with 11 bases left in between.